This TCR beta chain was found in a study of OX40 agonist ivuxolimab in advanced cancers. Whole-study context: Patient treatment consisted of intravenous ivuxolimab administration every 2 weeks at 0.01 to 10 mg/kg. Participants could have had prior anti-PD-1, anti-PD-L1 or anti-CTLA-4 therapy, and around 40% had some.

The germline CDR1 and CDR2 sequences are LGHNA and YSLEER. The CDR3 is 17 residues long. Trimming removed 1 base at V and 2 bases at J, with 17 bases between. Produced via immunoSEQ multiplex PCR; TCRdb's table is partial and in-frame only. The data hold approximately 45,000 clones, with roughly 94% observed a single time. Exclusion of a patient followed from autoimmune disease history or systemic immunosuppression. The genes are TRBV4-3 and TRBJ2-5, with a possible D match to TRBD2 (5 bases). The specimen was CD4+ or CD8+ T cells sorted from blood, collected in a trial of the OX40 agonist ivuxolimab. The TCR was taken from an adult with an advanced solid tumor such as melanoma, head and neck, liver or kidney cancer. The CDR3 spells CASSQVVLGRRQETQYF. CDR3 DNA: TGCGCCAGCAGCCAAGTGGTCCTGGGGAGACGGCAAGAGACCCAGTACTTC.